This TCR beta chain appears in the sequencing data of a study of blood T cell repertoires in COVID-19. Repertoires were generated with immunoSEQ multiplex PCR, while TCRdb's copy carries only in-frame clones and drops some. The profile shows under 450,000 clones, over 75% of them singletons. J was trimmed by 2 bases and V by 6 bases; bases with no gene match: 6. CDR1 and CDR2 from the germline V gene are SQVTM and ANQGSEA. This CDR3 has 14 amino acids. Adults between roughly 18 and 90 years of age took part from 20 to 25 US areas. Two consecutive negative NP/OP PCR tests, clearance, or resolved symptoms defined Cohort 3 recovery.

The clonotype comes from a woman between 25 and 40 years old who had recovered from COVID-19. Sequencing was performed on PBMCs or T cells enriched from blood (not recorded which). The chain links TRBV29-1 to TRBJ2-7; 11 bases are a match to TRBD1. The CDR3 region has the DNA TGCAGCGTGGTCCGGGACAGGGGGACCTACGAGCAGTACTTC. Encoded protein: CSVVRDRGTYEQYF.